The sequence of this T cell receptor beta chain was determined in a study of T cell changes during pregnancy in multiple sclerosis. Germline V gene sequence: CDR1 SEHNR, CDR2 FQNEAQ (reference sequence). The CDR3 has 15 residues. V lost 1 base and J 3 bases, leaving 10 bases between the germline ends. Sequenced by immunoSEQ multiplex PCR; TCRdb stores in-frame clones only, minus some. The data show some 80,000 clones, under 95% seen once. The chain employs TRBV7-9 and TRBJ1-5, with D maybe TRBD1 (6 bases). Specimen: peripheral blood, collected before pregnancy. This TCR was sampled from a female donor with multiple sclerosis, enrolled in a pregnancy study. The CDR3 reads CASSLEGVDNQPQHF. Written as DNA, the CDR3 is TGTGCCAGCAGCTTAGAGGGGGTGGACAATCAGCCCCAGCATTTT.